The 5 T cell receptor beta chains below all came from one sample that was sequenced in a study of blood T cells in healthy people across ages. It was with a sample-barcoded 5' primer and a J-beta primer mix that a second PCR of about 6 to 12 cycles was run. TCRdb reanalysed the 5' RACE reads using MiXCR and keeps one entry per CDR3 protein. The data hold hundreds of thousands of distinct CDR3 sequences, with roughly 26% observed a single time. These same records also appear under a second study, on T cells of mothers and their children.

Input material: blood. These receptors came from a boy aged 5-17 years in good health.

The V and J genes are TRBV20-1 and TRBJ1-1; 8 bases are shared with TRBD1. With V trimmed by 6 bases and J by 4 bases, 10 bases remained unmatched. The CDR3 is made up of 14 amino acids. Germline V lookup: CDR1 DFQATT, CDR2 SNEGSKA (reference sequence). In nucleotides, the CDR3 is TGCAGTGCCCCGGGGCATACAGGGGGCACTGAAGCTTTCTTT. This sequence encodes CSAPGHTGGTEAFF.

This chain links TRBV12-3 or TRBV12-4 with TRBJ1-2, with D possibly matching TRBD1 (6 bases). This CDR3 spans 14 amino acids. Trimming left V 0 bases short and J 8 bases short, with 13 bases between. CDR3 nucleotides: TGTGCCAGCAGTTTAGCCGGGACACGCCTGGGCTACACCTTC. It specifies CASSLAGTRLGYTF.

The chain combines TRBV7-3 with TRBJ2-1, with 9 bases that match TRBD2. The trim removed 5 bases at V and 0 bases at J, leaving 17 bases unmatched. Germline assignment: CDR1 SGHTA and CDR2 FQGTGA. The CDR3 runs to 20 residues. The CDR3 loop is CASSPGIAGAHRSSYNEQFF. The CDR3 DNA reads TGTGCCAGCAGCCCAGGAATAGCGGGGGCCCACCGGAGCTCCTACAATGAGCAGTTCTTC.

J is TRBJ2-5 and V is TRBV4-2; D gene uncertain. CDR3 length: 14 residues. Trimming pared 0 bases from V and 1 base from J, leaving 6 bases between. Germline V CDR1 and CDR2: LGHNA, YNFKEQ. CDR3 sequence reads: CASSQDVSQETQYF. The CDR3 nucleotides read TGTGCCAGCAGCCAAGATGTCAGCCAAGAGACCCAGTACTTC.

This clonotype was seen only a few times. This chain connects TRBV5-1 to TRBJ2-5, with TRBD2 identical over 8 bases. The V and J ends lost 0 bases and 3 bases, in that order; junction bases with no gene match: 7. The V gene's germline CDR1 is SGHRS and CDR2 YFSETQ. This CDR3 has 16 residues. CDR3 residues: CASSLGGNSGKETQYF. The DNA for the CDR3 is TGCGCCAGCAGCTTGGGGGGAAATAGCGGGAAAGAGACCCAGTACTTC.